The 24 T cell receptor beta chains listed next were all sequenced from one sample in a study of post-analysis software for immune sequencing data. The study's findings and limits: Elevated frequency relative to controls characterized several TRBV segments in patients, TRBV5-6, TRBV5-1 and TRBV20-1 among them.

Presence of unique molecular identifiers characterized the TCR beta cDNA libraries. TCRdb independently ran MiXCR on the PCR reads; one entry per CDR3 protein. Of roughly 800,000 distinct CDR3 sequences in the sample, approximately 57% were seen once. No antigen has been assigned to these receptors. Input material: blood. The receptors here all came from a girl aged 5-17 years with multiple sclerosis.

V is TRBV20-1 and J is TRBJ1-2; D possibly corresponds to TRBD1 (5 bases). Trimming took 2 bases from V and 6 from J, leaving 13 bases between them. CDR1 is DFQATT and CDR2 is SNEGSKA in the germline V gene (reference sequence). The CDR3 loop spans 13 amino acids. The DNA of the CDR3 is TGCAGTGCTAGATCACCAGGGAAAGATGGCTACACCTTC. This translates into CSARSPGKDGYTF.

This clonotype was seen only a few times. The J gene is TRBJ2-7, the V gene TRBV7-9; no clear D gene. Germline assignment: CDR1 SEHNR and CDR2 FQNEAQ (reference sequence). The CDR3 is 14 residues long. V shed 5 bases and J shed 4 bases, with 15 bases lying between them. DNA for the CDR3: TGTGCCAGCAGCCCAAGGGAAGGTAGATACGAGCAGTACTTC. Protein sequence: CASSPREGRYEQYF.

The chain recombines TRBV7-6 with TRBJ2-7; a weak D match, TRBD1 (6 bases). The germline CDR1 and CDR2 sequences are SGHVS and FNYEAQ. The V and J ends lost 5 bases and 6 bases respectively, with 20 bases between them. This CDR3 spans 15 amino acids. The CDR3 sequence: CASSLGWARGGEQYF. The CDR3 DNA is TGTGCCAGCAGCCTAGGGTGGGCCAGGGGCGGCGAGCAGTACTTC.

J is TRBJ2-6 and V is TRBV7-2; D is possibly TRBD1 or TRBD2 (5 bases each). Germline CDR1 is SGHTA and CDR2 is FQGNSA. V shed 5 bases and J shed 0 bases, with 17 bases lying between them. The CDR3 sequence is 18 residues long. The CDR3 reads CASSPASLGVSGANVLTF. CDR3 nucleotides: TGTGCCAGCAGCCCCGCGAGCCTGGGGGTCTCTGGGGCCAACGTCCTGACTTTC.

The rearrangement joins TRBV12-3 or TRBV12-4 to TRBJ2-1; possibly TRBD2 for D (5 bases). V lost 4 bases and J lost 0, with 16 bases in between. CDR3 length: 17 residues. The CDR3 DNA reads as TGTGCCAGCAGTTATTGGGCGGGCGGCCGCTCCTACAATGAGCAGTTCTTC. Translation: CASSYWAGGRSYNEQFF.

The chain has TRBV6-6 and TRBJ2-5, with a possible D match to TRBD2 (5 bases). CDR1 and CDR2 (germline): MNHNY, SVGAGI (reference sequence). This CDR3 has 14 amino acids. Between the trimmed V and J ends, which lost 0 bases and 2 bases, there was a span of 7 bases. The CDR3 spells CASSYSWEQETQYF. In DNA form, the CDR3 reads TGTGCCAGCAGTTACTCCTGGGAGCAAGAGACCCAGTACTTC.

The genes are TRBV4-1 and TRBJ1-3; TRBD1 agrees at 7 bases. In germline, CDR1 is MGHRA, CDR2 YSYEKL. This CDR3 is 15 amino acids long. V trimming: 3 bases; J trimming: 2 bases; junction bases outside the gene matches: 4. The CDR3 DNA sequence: TGCGCCAGCAGCCAGCCGGGACAGCCTGGAAACACCATATATTTT. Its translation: CASSQPGQPGNTIYF.

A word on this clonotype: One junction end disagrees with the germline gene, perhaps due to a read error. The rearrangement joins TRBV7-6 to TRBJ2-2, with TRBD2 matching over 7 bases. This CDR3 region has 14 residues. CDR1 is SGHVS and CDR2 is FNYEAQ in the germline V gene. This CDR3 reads CASSPGGYTGERFF. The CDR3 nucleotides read TGTGCCAGCAGCCCCGGGGGGTACACCGGGGAGCGGTTTTTT.

In DNA form, the CDR3 reads TGTGCCAGCAGCCAAGCTGACTATGGCTACACCTTC. It codes for CASSQADYGYTF. The gene calls are TRBV3-1 and TRBJ1-2; D not resolved. Germline loops: CDR1 LGHDT, CDR2 YNNKEL (reference sequence). This CDR3 is built from 12 residues. Trimming cost V 1 base and J 3 bases, with 3 bases left between them.

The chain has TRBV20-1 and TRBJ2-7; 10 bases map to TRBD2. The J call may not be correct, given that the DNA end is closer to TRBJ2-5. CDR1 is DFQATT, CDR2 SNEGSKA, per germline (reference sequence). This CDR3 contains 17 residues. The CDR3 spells CSARDPSGRAVQETQYF. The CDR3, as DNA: TGCAGTGCTAGAGATCCCAGCGGGAGGGCCGTACAAGAGACCCAGTACTTC.

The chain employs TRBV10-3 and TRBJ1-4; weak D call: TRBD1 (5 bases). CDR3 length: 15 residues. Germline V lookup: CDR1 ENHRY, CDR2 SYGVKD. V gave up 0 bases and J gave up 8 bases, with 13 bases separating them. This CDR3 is CAISESGGGEEKLFF. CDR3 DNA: TGTGCCATCAGTGAGTCTGGGGGGGGTGAAGAAAAACTGTTTTTT.

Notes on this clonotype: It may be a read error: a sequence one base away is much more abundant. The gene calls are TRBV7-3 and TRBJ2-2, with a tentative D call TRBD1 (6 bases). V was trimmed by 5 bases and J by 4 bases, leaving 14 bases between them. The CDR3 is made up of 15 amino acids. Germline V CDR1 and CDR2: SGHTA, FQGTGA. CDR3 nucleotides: TGTGCCAGCAGCCGCAACACAGGGAGCACCGGGGAGCTGTTTTTT. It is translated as CASSRNTGSTGELFF. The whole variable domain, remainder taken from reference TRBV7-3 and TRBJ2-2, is GAGVSQTPSNKVTEKGKYVELRCDPISGHTALYWYRQSLGQGPEFLIYFQGTGAADDSGLPNDRFFAVRPEGSVSTLKIQRTERGDSAVYLCASSRNTGSTGELFFGEGSRLTVL.

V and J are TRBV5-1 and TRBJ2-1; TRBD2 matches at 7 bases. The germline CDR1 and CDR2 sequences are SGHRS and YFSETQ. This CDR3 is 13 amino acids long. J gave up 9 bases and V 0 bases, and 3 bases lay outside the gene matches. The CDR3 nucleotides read TGCGCCAGCAGCTTGGATCTAGCGGTTGAGCAGTTCTTC. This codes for CASSLDLAVEQFF.

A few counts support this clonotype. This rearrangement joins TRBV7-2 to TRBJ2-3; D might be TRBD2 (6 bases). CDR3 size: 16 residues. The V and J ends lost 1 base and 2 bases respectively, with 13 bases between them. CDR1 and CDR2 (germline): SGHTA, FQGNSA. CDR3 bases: TGTGCCAGCAGCTTAGGGTCCGGACTATTCACAGATACGCAGTATTTT. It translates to CASSLGSGLFTDTQYF.

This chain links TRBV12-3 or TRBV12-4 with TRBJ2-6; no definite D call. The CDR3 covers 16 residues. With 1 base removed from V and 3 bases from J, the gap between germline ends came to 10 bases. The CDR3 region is CASSLGSPFGANVLTF. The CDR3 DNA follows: TGTGCCAGCAGTTTAGGGAGCCCATTTGGGGCCAACGTCCTGACTTTC.

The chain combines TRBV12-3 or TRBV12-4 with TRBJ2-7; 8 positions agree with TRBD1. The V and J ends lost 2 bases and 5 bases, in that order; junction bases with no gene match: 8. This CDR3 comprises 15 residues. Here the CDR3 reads CASSLFRTGSHEQYF. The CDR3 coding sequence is TGTGCCAGCAGTTTATTCAGGACAGGGAGCCACGAGCAGTACTTC.

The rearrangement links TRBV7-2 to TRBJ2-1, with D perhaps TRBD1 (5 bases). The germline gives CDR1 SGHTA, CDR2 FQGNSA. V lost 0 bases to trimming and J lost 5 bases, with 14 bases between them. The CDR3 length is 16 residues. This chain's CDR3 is CASSLASGAGNNEQFF. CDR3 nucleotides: TGTGCCAGCAGCTTAGCGTCTGGGGCAGGGAACAATGAGCAGTTCTTC.

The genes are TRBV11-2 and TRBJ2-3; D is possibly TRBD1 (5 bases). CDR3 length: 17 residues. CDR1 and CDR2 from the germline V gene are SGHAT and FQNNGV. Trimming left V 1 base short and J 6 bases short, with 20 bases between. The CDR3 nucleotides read TGTGCCAGCAGCTTAGCTACAGGCAGGATTTCGACGGATACGCAGTATTTT. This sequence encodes CASSLATGRISTDTQYF.

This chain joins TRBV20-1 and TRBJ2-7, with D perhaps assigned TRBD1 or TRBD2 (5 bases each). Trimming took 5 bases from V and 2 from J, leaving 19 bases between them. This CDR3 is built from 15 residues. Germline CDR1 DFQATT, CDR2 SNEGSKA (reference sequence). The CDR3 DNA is TGCAGTGCTGGCGACCGAGGGGCCGTAGCCTACGAGCAGTACTTC. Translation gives CSAGDRGAVAYEQYF.

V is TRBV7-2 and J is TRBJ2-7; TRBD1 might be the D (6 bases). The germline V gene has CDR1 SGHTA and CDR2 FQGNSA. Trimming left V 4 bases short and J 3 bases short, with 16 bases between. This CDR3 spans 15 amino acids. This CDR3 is CASSSYPGTSYEQYF. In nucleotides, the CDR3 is TGTGCCAGCAGCTCATACCCCGGGACAAGCTACGAGCAGTACTTC.

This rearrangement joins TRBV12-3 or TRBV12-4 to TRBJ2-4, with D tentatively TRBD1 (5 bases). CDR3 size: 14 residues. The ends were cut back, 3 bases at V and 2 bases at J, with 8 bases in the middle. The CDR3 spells CASSFAGPKNIQYF. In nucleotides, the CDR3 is TGTGCCAGCAGTTTCGCAGGGCCCAAAAACATTCAGTACTTC.

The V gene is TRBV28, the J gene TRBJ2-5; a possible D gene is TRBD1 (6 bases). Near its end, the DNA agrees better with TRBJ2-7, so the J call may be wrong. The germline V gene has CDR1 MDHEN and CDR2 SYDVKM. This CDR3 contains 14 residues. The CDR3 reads CASSFRGSRYEQYF. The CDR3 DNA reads TGTGCCAGCAGTTTCAGGGGCAGTAGATACGAGCAGTACTTC.

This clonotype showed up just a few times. CDR3 DNA: TGCAGTGCTAGTCAGGAGGGCACAGATACGCAGTATTTT. The encoded protein is CSASQEGTDTQYF. The chain joins TRBV20-1 to TRBJ2-3; the D gene is possibly TRBD2 (5 bases). Trimming pared 3 bases from V and 1 base from J, leaving 8 bases between. The CDR3 covers 13 residues. Germline CDR1 is DFQATT and CDR2 is SNEGSKA (reference sequence).

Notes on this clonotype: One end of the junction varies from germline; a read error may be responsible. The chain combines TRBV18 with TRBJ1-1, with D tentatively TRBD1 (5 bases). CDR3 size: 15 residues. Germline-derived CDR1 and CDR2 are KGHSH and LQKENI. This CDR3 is CASSPQWVLDTGAFF. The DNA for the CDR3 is TGTGCCAGCTCACCCCAGTGGGTGTTGGACACTGGAGCTTTCTTT.